Listed below are T cell receptor beta chains from one sample, sequenced in a study of T cell changes during pregnancy in multiple sclerosis. Measured with immunoSEQ multiplex PCR; TCRdb has only the in-frame clones, and not every one. The table lists about 74,000 clones, more than 90% of them singletons, with 3.5% to 4.5% in the top ten. This material consisted of peripheral blood, taken after pregnancy. Receptor source: a female donor in good health, enrolled as a control in a pregnancy study. CDR3s include the opening cysteine and the closing phenylalanine or tryptophan. The order of the fields is CDR3 protein, CDR3 DNA, V gene, J gene, D gene. A D gene is named only where the DNA matches it firmly.

CASSEGGSTNEKLFF,TGTGCCAGCAGCGAGGGGGGGTCAACTAATGAAAAACTGTTTTTT,TRBV9,TRBJ1-4,.
CASSPRDRGISYEQYF,TGTGCCAGCAGCCCTAGGGACAGGGGAATCTCCTACGAGCAGTACTTC,TRBV28,TRBJ2-7,TRBD1
CAWSRQGSQPQHF,TGTGCCTGGAGCCGACAGGGGTCCCAGCCCCAGCATTTT,TRBV30,TRBJ1-5,TRBD1
CASNPGTGKKWYTGELFF,TGTGCCAGCAACCCCGGGACAGGGAAAAAGTGGTACACCGGGGAGCTGTTTTTT,TRBV27,TRBJ2-2,TRBD1
CASSLNSGRTQYF,TGTGCCAGCAGTTTAAACTCCGGGAGGACGCAGTATTTT,TRBV28,TRBJ2-3,TRBD2
CASGSQSGGLTVEQFF,TGTGCTAGTGGATCCCAATCGGGGGGCCTCACGGTTGAGCAGTTCTTC,TRBV12-5,TRBJ2-1,.
CASSPSGAGGVPNEQFF,TGTGCCAGCAGTCCGTCGGGAGCGGGAGGGGTTCCCAATGAGCAGTTCTTC,TRBV27,TRBJ2-1,TRBD2
CASSSTPGLGYNEQFF,TGTGCCAGCAGCTCCACCCCGGGACTGGGCTACAATGAGCAGTTCTTC,TRBV13,TRBJ2-1,.
CASRSTGVDGYTF,TGTGCCAGCAGATCCACAGGGGTGGATGGCTACACCTTC,TRBV28,TRBJ1-2,TRBD1
CASSIWGQNTGELFF,TGTGCCAGCAGCATATGGGGACAGAACACCGGGGAGCTGTTTTTT,TRBV7-9,TRBJ2-2,.
CASSTYRGRGTNEKLFF,TGTGCCAGCAGTACCTACAGGGGCAGAGGGACTAATGAAAAACTGTTTTTT,TRBV28,TRBJ1-4,TRBD1
CASNEMQTGQDKAFF,TGTGCCAGCAATGAGATGCAGACAGGTCAGGATAAAGCTTTCTTT,TRBV28,TRBJ1-1,.
CASSQEVAANYGYTF,TGCGCCAGCAGCCAAGAGGTAGCCGCTAACTATGGCTACACCTTC,TRBV4-1,TRBJ1-2,.
CASSEAPGNEQFF,TGTGCCAGCAGTGAAGCGCCGGGTAATGAGCAGTTCTTC,TRBV2,TRBJ2-1,.
CASSYAASGSYEQYF,TGTGCCAGCAGTTACGCGGCTAGCGGGAGCTACGAGCAGTACTTC,TRBV6-5,TRBJ2-7,TRBD2
CATSGGGEAFF,TGTGCCACCAGCGGCGGGGGGGAAGCTTTCTTT,TRBV15,TRBJ1-1,.
CASSGPVGVSSPLHF,TGTGCCAGCAGTGGCCCAGTAGGGGTGAGTTCACCCCTCCACTTT,TRBV27,TRBJ1-6,.